This TCR beta chain stems from a study of human T cells and chemical hapten exposure. In the study overall: Patients, a majority of them female, were diagnosed with alopecia areata, totalis or universalis. Small discrepancies in pooled library volume mainly accounted for the varying TCR yields per sample.

Findings of the study overall: Donors were affected by alopecia, so their immune reaction might vary from that of healthy individuals. Patch test score tracked positively with PT1 expanded TCR counts.

TCRdb independently ran MiXCR on the RACE reads; one entry per CDR3 protein. In the table there are roughly 200,000 distinct CDR3 sequences, approximately 20% of which are singletons. The CDR3 length is 12 residues. Germline V lookup: CDR1 KGHSH, CDR2 LQKENI. Trimming pared 3 bases from V and 1 base from J, leaving 3 bases between. Indicated time point: patch test 1, 2 weeks after DPC sensitization. Treatment noted: therapeutic diphenylcyclopropenone sensitization with weekly scalp DPC. In regard to this clonotype: The antigen is undetermined.

This receptor was taken from a woman aged 45-59 years with alopecia areata. Some clones in this sample may be carry-over from other donors' samples. V gene TRBV18 combines with J gene TRBJ1-1, with D unclear. Here the sequenced sample was whole blood, taken in connection with sensitization to the hapten diphenylcyclopropenone (DPC). CDR3 bases: TGTGCCAGCTCACCGCGGAACACTGAAGCTTTCTTT. Its translation: CASSPRNTEAFF.